What follows is one TCR beta chain and its context. These data are taken from a study of T cells in Graves' hyperthyroidism and ophthalmopathy. Germline-derived CDR1 and CDR2 are MNHNY and SVGAGI (reference sequence). V was pared by 0 bases and J by 10 bases, with 5 bases of the junction left unmatched. The CDR3 sequence is 15 residues long. The source material, RNA transcripts, was used to amplify TCR beta CDR3 regions. The TCR CDR3 first-round RT-PCR relied on the HTBI primer set. TCRdb independently ran MiXCR on the multiplex PCR reads; one entry per CDR3 protein. The sample consists of roughly 380,000 distinct CDR3 sequences, about an eighth of them appearing once.

The source material was blood. The chain recombines TRBV6-6 with TRBJ2-1; 11 nucleotides match TRBD1. The receptor was derived from a young woman with Graves' hyperthyroidism. In nucleotides, the CDR3 is TGTGCCAGCAGTTACTCGCCGGGACAGGGGGAGGAGCAGTTCTTC. Its protein product is CASSYSPGQGEEQFF.